This T cell receptor beta chain was recorded in a study of beta chain features in type 1 diabetes. This CDR3 comprises 16 residues. Germline CDR1 MGHRA, CDR2 YSYEKL. Trimming cost V 0 bases and J 0 bases, with 11 bases left between them. Study outcomes and limitations: The similarity of naive, central memory and Treg TCRB repertoires appeared greater among patients than among healthy donors. Shortening that was moderate but significant affected the TCRB CDR3s of Type 1 diabetes patients in all four CD4+ subsets.

Each of the CD4+ naive, central memory, regulatory and stem cell-like memory populations was sorted via CD45RO/CCR7/CD25/CD127/CD95/CD27. The purity of all sorted populations exceeded 95%. The sample holds a few counts of this clone. Its antigen remains unknown. Every bit of the isolated RNA underwent reverse transcription, so sequencing read expressed TCRB transcripts. Naive, central memory and regulatory T cell samples averaged about 3.4 million reads. TCRdb's table, derived via immunoSEQ multiplex PCR, lists solely in-frame clones and lacks some. The table records about 130,000 clones, approximately 10% of them present only once.

V gene TRBV4-1 combines with J gene TRBJ1-2; D unclear. Sequenced material: central memory CD4+ T cells from blood. The TCR was taken from a man aged 25 to 40 with type 1 diabetes. CDR3 in amino acids: CASSQDFREANYGYTF. The CDR3 DNA is TGCGCCAGCAGCCAAGATTTTCGGGAAGCTAACTATGGCTACACCTTC.